This T cell receptor (beta chain) was sequenced in a study of cytomegalovirus exposure and HLA in healthy donors. Turning to the study itself: Findings of an earlier analysis included roughly 110 million unique TCR beta sequences from 190 million or so T cells.

Amplification used 60 Vbeta primers and 13 Jbeta primers. Produced via immunoSEQ multiplex PCR; TCRdb's table is partial and in-frame only. Of about 180,000 clones listed, under 85% were seen once; the top ten hold 2.5% to 3.5%. The CDR3 covers 15 residues. The V segment lost 5 bases and the J segment 0 bases; nucleotides outside the gene matches: 1. CDR1 MNHNS and CDR2 SASEGT come from the germline V gene. This TCR came from a male donor in good health and CMV-seronegative. The sequenced material came from PBMCs. The V and J genes are TRBV6-1 and TRBJ1-3, with 10 bases aligning to TRBD1. CDR3 amino acids: CASSRDRGSGNTIYF. CDR3 DNA sequence: TGTGCCAGCAGTCGGGACAGGGGCTCTGGAAACACCATATATTTT.